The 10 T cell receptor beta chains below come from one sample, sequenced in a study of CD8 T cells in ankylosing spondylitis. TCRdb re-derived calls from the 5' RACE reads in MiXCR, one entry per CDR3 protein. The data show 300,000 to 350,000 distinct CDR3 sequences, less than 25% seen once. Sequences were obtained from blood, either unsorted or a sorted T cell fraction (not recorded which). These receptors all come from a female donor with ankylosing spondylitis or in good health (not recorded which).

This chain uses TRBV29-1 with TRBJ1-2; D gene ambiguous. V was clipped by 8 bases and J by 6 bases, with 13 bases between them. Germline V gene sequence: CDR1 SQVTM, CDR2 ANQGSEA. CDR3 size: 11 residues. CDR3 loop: CSLQTRNGYTF. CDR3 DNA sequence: TGCAGCCTTCAAACCCGAAATGGCTACACCTTC.

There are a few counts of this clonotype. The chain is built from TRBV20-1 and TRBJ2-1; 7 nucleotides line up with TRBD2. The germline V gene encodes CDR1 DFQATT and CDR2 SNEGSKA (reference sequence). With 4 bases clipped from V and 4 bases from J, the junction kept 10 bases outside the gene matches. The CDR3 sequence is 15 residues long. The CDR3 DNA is TGCAGTGCTAACCCTAGACTAGCTGTATACAATGAGCAGTTCTTC. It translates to CSANPRLAVYNEQFF.

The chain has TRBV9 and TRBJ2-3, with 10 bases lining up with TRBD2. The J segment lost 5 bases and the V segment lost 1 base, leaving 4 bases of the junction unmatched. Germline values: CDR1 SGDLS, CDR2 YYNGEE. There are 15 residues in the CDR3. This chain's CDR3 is CASSVLAGEGDTQYF. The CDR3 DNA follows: TGTGCCAGCAGCGTACTAGCGGGAGAGGGAGATACGCAGTATTTT. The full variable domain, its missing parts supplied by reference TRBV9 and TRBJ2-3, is DSGVTQTPKHLITATGQRVTLRCSPRSGDLSVYWYQQSLDQGLQFLIQYYNGEERAKGNILERFSAQQFPDLHSELNLSSLELGDSALYFCASSVLAGEGDTQYFGPGTRLTVL.

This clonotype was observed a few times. The CDR3 DNA reads TGTGCCAGCAGCTTGCGGGACGGCACAGATACGCAGTATTTT. It specifies CASSLRDGTDTQYF. V usage is TRBV7-3 and J usage is TRBJ2-3, with D maybe TRBD2 (6 bases). Trimming removed 3 bases from V and 1 base from J, with 8 bases in between. In germline, CDR1 is SGHTA, CDR2 FQGTGA. The CDR3 length is 14 residues. Drawing the rest from reference TRBV7-3 and TRBJ2-3, the complete variable domain is GAGVSQTPSNKVTEKGKYVELRCDPISGHTALYWYRQSLGQGPEFLIYFQGTGAADDSGLPNDRFFAVRPEGSVSTLKIQRTERGDSAVYLCASSLRDGTDTQYFGPGTRLTVL.

CDR3 nucleotide sequence: TGCAGTGCTCACGGGACCTACAATGAGCAGTTCTTC. Protein: CSAHGTYNEQFF. The chain couples TRBV20-1 to TRBJ2-1; TRBD2 might be the D (5 bases). The V end lost 5 bases, the J end lost 2 bases, and 7 bases lay between the germline ends. The CDR3 is 12 residues long. The germline V gene encodes CDR1 DFQATT and CDR2 SNEGSKA (reference sequence).

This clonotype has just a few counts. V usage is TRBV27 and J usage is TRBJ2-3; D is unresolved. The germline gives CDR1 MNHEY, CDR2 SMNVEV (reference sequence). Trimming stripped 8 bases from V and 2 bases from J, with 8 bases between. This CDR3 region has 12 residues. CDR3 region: CASSNVTDTQYF. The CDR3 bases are TGTGCCAGCTCTAATGTCACAGATACGCAGTATTTT.

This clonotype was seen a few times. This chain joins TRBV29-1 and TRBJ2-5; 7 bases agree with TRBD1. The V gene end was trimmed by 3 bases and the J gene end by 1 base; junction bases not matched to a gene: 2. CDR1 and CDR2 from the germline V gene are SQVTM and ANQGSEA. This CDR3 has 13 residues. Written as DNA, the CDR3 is TGCAGCGTTGAGAGGGACAGCCAAGAGACCCAGTACTTC. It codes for CSVERDSQETQYF.

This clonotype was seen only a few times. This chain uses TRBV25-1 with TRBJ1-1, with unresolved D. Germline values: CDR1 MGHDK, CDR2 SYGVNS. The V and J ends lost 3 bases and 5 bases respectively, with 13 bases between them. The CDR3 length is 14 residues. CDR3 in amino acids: CASSDWSQTTEAFF. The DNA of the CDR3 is TGTGCCAGCAGTGACTGGTCTCAGACAACTGAAGCTTTCTTT.

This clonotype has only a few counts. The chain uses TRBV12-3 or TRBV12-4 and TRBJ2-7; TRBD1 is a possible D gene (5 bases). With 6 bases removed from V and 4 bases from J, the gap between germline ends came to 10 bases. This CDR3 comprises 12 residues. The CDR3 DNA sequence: TGTGCCAGCAGGCTACAGGAATACGAGCAGTACTTC. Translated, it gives CASRLQEYEQYF.

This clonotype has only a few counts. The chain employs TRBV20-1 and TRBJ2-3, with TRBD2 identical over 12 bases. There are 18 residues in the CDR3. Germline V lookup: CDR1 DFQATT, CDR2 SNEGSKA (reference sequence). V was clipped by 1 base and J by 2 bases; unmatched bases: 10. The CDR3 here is CSARAGGLAGGYTDTQYF. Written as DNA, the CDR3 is TGCAGTGCTAGAGCCGGGGGCCTAGCGGGAGGGTACACAGATACGCAGTATTTT.